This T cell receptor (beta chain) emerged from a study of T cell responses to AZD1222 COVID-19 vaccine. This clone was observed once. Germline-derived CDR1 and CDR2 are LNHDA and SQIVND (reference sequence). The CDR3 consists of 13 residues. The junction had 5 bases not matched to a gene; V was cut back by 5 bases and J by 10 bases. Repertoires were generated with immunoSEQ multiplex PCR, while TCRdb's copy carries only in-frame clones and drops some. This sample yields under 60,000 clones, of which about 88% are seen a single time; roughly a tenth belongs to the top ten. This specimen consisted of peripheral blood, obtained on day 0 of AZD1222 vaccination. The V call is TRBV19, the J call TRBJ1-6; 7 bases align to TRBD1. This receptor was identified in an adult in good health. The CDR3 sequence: CASSDRAGSPLHF. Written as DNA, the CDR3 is TGTGCCAGTAGTGACAGGGCTGGATCACCCCTCCACTTT. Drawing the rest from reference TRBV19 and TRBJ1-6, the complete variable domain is DGGITQSPKYLFRKEGQNVTLSCEQNLNHDAMYWYRQDPGQGLRLIYYSQIVNDFQKGDIAEGYSVSREKKESFPLTVTSAQKNPTAFYLCASSDRAGSPLHFGNGTRLTVT.